This T cell receptor (beta chain) was identified during a study of blood T cell repertoires in COVID-19. Looking at the study overall: Donors in the United States, Italy and Spain gave samples during acute or convalescent COVID-19. T cells, B-cell-depleted T cells, or PBMCs supplied cDNA or gDNA.

Original handling: How many nucleated cells were present was estimated from reference gene primer amplification. Using immunoSEQ multiplex PCR, the repertoire was profiled, and TCRdb retains in-frame clones only, with some absent. The DNA was the basis for D and trimming; V, J and clone size are from that table. The sample lists tens of thousands of clones; over 85% were seen once. The CDR3 covers 13 residues. The V gene's germline CDR1 is SGHAT and CDR2 FQNNGV. Trimming left V 8 bases short and J 3 bases short, with 14 bases between. This receptor was taken from a man aged 55 to 69 with acute or convalescent COVID-19. The chain recombines TRBV11-2 with TRBJ2-7; weak D call: TRBD2 (6 bases). The source material was peripheral blood. The CDR3 sequence is CASSRTGLYEQYF. The CDR3 region has the DNA TGTGCCAGCTCCCGGACGGGACTCTACGAGCAGTACTTC.